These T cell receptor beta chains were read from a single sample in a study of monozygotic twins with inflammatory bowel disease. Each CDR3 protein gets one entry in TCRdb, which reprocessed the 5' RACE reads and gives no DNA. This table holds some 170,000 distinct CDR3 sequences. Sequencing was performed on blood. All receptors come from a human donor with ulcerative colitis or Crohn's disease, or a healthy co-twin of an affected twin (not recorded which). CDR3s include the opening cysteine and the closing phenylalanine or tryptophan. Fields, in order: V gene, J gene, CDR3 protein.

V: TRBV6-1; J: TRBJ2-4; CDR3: CASSEEVWFGTAKNIQYF
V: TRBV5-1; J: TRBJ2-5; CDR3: CASSLVPGPETQYF
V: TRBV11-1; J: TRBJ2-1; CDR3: CASSWTSGNEQFF
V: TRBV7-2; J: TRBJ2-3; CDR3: CASSSLGGNTNTQYF
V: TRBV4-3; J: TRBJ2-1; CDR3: CASSKRQGLGEQFF
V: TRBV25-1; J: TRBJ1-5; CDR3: CASGTGVINQPQHF
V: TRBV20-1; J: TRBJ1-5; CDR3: CSARTRDRASSQDQPQHF
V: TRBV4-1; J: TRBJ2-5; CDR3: CASSQRASGSALQETQYF
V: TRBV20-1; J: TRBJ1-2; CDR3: CSAGDTSGGYTF
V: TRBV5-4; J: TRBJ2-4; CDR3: CASSPDPGQKNIQYF
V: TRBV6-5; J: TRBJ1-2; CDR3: CASSYSEGPNYGYTF
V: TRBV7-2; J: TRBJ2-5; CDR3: CASSFLGSETQYF
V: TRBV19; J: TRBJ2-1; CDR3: CASSIVTFPHWAEFNEQFF
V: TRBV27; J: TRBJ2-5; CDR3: CASSPGTSGRQETQYF
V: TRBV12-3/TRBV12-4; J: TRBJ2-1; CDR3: CASSFLRIEQFF
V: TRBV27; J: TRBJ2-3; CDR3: CASSLLAGGGSDTQYF
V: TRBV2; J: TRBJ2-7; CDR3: CASSEARLYEQYF
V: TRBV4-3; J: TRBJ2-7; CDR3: CASSHALGTGSYEQYF